This T cell receptor beta chain was captured in a study of lung T cells in sarcoidosis with Löfgren's syndrome. Trimming left V 3 bases short and J 2 bases short, with 11 bases between. This CDR3 region has 15 residues. Germline CDR1 reads LNHDA; CDR2 reads SQIVND (reference sequence). The table lists this clonotype with a few counts. TCRdb passed the reads through MiXCR, listing each CDR3 protein once. The repertoire holds fewer than 25,000 distinct CDR3 sequences, roughly a fifth seen once, with around 0.8% in the top ten. The rearrangement links TRBV19 to TRBJ2-4, with D unclear. The receptor's source is a human donor with sarcoidosis (Löfgren's syndrome or another form), or a control subject (not recorded which). Material: CD4+ T cells from bronchoalveolar lavage. CDR3 protein: CASSIGPWSKNIQYF. Written as DNA, the CDR3 is TGTGCCAGTAGTATCGGTCCCTGGTCCAAAAACATTCAGTACTTC. Looking up the rest from reference TRBV19 and TRBJ2-4 gives the full variable domain: DGGITQSPKYLFRKEGQNVTLSCEQNLNHDAMYWYRQDPGQGLRLIYYSQIVNDFQKGDIAEGYSVSREKKESFPLTVTSAQKNPTAFYLCASSIGPWSKNIQYFGAGTRLSVL.